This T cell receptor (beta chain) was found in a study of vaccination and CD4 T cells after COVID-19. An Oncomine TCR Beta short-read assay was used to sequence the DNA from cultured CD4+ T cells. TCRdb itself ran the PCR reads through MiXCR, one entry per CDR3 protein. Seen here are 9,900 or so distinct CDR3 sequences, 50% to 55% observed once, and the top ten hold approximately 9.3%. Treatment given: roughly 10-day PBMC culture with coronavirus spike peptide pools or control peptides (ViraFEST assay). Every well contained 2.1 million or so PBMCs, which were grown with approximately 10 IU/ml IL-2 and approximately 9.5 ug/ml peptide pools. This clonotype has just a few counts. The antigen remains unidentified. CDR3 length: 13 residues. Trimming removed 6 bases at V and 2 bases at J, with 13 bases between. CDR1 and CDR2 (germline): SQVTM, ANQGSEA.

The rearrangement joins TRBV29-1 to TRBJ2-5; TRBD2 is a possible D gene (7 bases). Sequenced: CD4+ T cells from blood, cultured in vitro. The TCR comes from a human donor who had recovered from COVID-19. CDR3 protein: CSVGGDKQETQYF. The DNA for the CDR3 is TGCAGCGTGGGGGGGGACAAACAAGAGACCCAGTACTTC.